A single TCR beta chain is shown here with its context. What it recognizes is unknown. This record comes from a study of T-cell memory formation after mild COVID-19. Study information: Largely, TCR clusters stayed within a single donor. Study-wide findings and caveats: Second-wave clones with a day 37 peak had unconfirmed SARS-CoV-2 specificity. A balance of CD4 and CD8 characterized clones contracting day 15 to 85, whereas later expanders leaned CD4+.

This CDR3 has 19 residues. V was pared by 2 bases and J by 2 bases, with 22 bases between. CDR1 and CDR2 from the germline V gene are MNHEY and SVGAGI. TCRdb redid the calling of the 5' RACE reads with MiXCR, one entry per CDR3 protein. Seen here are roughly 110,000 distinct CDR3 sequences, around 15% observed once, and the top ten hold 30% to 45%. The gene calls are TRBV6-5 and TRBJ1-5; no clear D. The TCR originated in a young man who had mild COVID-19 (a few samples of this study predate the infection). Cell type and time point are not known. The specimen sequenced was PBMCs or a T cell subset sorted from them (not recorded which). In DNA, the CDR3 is TGTGCCAGCAGTTACCCCCCGCGTGAAGGGATAAAGGGCAATCAGCCCCAGCATTTT. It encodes CASSYPPREGIKGNQPQHF.